These 20 T cell receptor beta chains originate from one sample sequenced in a study of human T cells and chemical hapten exposure. Time point given: patch test 1, 2 weeks after DPC sensitization. Treatment: therapeutic diphenylcyclopropenone sensitization with weekly scalp DPC. MiXCR was run by TCRdb on the RACE reads, yielding one entry per CDR3 protein. The data contain under 200,000 distinct CDR3 sequences, more than 12% of them singletons. The sequenced sample was whole blood, obtained in connection with sensitization to the hapten diphenylcyclopropenone (DPC). These receptors all stem from a woman aged 25 to 39 with alopecia areata. Some clones in this sample may be carry-over from other donors' samples.

This clonotype was seen many times. V usage is TRBV6-2 or TRBV6-3 and J usage is TRBJ1-1; no definite D call. Germline-derived CDR1 and CDR2 are MNHEY and SVGEGT. Deletions cut 2 bases from V and 1 base from J, with 5 bases between. CDR3 length: 13 amino acids. CDR3 bases: TGTGCCAGCAGTTACGAGGCGAACACTGAAGCTTTCTTT. As protein: CASSYEANTEAFF.

The genes are TRBV27 and TRBJ1-1; D not certain. From germline, CDR1 is MNHEY and CDR2 SMNVEV (reference sequence). V gave up 4 bases and J gave up 0 bases, with 15 bases separating them. There are 16 residues in the CDR3. The CDR3 DNA is TGTGCCAGCAGTTCCCCCGCCGCTTTGATGAACACTGAAGCTTTCTTT. This sequence encodes CASSSPAALMNTEAFF.

The chain carries TRBV7-6 and TRBJ2-7, with D unresolved. Germline lookup yields CDR1 SGHVS and CDR2 FNYEAQ. The CDR3 spans 15 residues. Trimming removed 3 bases from V and 0 bases from J, with 12 bases in between. The CDR3 region is CASSLGASTSYEQYF. In DNA form, the CDR3 reads TGTGCCAGCAGCTTGGGCGCATCAACCTCCTACGAGCAGTACTTC.

The CDR3 nucleotides read TGCAGTGCTAGAGATGCTTCGGGGTCTGGAAACACCATATATTTT. This sequence encodes CSARDASGSGNTIYF. The rearrangement links TRBV20-1 to TRBJ1-3, with no clear D. This CDR3 spans 15 amino acids. V lost 0 bases and J lost 1, with 10 bases in between. Germline V gene lookup returns CDR1 DFQATT and CDR2 SNEGSKA (reference sequence).

Only a few counts were recorded for this clonotype. The genes are TRBV20-1 and TRBJ2-5; 7 bases map to TRBD2. The junction had 9 bases not matched to a gene; V was cut back by 3 bases and J by 5 bases. CDR3 length equals 14 residues. Germline loops: CDR1 DFQATT, CDR2 SNEGSKA (reference sequence). CDR3 in amino acids: CSASEGVRGETQYF. The CDR3 DNA is TGCAGTGCTAGCGAGGGCGTGCGGGGGGAGACCCAGTACTTC.

This clonotype has ten or more counts. V gene TRBV5-4 combines with J gene TRBJ1-2, with a possible D match to TRBD1 (5 bases). Germline V gives CDR1 SGHNT, CDR2 YYREEE (reference sequence). CDR3 size: 13 residues. The ends were cut back, 0 bases at V and 5 bases at J, with 8 bases in the middle. For the CDR3, the DNA is TGTGCCAGCAGCTTGGAACAGGCGTATGGCTACACCTTC. This sequence encodes CASSLEQAYGYTF. Using reference TRBV5-4 and TRBJ1-2 for the parts outside the CDR3, the full variable domain is ETGVTQSPTHLIKTRGQQVTLRCSSQSGHNTVSWYQQALGQGPQFIFQYYREEENGRGNFPPRFSGLQFPNYSSELNVNALELDDSALYLCASSLEQAYGYTFGSGTRLTVV.

The CDR3 is CASSIHGASYEQYF. CDR3 DNA sequence: TGCGCCAGCAGCATACACGGGGCTTCCTACGAGCAGTACTTC. The chain links TRBV5-1 to TRBJ2-7; D might be TRBD1 or TRBD2, each matching 5 bases. The CDR3 extends over 14 amino acids. Trimming took off 4 bases at V and 1 base at J, with 12 bases between the two ends. Germline CDR1 and CDR2: SGHRS and YFSETQ.

This clonotype came up a few times. This sequence joins TRBV28 and TRBJ1-2; D possibly corresponds to TRBD1 (6 bases). Deletions cut 5 bases from V and 4 bases from J, with 14 bases between. Germline V gene sequence: CDR1 MDHEN, CDR2 SYDVKM. CDR3 size: 14 residues. The CDR3 region has the DNA TGTGCCAGCAGTGGTCGACAGGTACCCTATGGCTACACCTTC. Protein product: CASSGRQVPYGYTF.

In its sample, this clonotype was seen many times. The chain links TRBV27 to TRBJ2-1; D is unresolved. Trimming stripped 4 bases from V and 5 bases from J, with 9 bases between. CDR3 size: 13 residues. CDR1 and CDR2 (germline): MNHEY, SMNVEV (reference sequence). CDR3 sequence: CASSSLGNNEQFF. DNA for the CDR3: TGTGCCAGCAGTTCCCTAGGGAACAATGAGCAGTTCTTC.

In its sample, this clonotype was seen a few times. This chain joins TRBV6-5 and TRBJ2-1, with TRBD2 matching over 9 bases. Per germline, CDR1 MNHEY and CDR2 SVGAGI. V lost 7 bases and J lost 9; bases outside the gene matches: 10. The CDR3 spans 14 residues. The CDR3 DNA follows: TGTGCCAGCACCCAGGTTAGCGGGAGATCTGAGCAGTTCTTC. It codes for CASTQVSGRSEQFF.

V is TRBV7-6 and J is TRBJ2-1, with TRBD2 matching 13 bases. CDR3 length equals 16 residues. CDR1 and CDR2 (germline): SGHVS, FNYEAQ. J lost 7 bases, V lost 3 bases, and 6 bases had no gene match. Here the CDR3 DNA reads TGTGCCAGCAGCTTGCGACTAGCGGGAGGAAATAATGAGCAGTTCTTC. As protein: CASSLRLAGGNNEQFF.

This clonotype has a handful of counts. The V gene is TRBV6-5, the J gene TRBJ1-4, with 7 positions matching TRBD1. Losses at the gene ends were 8 bases for V and 7 bases for J; bases not matched to a gene: 10. Germline-derived CDR1 and CDR2 are MNHEY and SVGAGI. This CDR3 has 14 amino acids. CDR3 bases: TGTGCCAGCGGTCGACAGGGCCGGGCTGAAAAACTGTTTTTT. Encoded protein: CASGRQGRAEKLFF.

At least ten counts were recorded for this clonotype. This sequence joins TRBV9 and TRBJ1-2, with a tentative D call TRBD1 (5 bases). The CDR3 has 16 amino acids. V was shortened by 3 bases and J by 2 bases, with 17 bases between the two germline ends. In germline, CDR1 is SGDLS, CDR2 YYNGEE. Here the CDR3 reads CASSEQSRGPNYGYTF. DNA of the CDR3: TGTGCCAGCAGCGAACAATCGAGGGGCCCCAACTATGGCTACACCTTC.

This clonotype appeared a few times. This chain joins TRBV15 and TRBJ2-1; no clear D gene. The CDR3 is 15 amino acids. V gave up 1 base and J gave up 4 bases, with 11 bases separating them. Germline values: CDR1 LNHNV, CDR2 YYDKDF (reference sequence). CDR3 region: CATSRATPLYNEQFF. The CDR3 DNA reads as TGTGCCACCAGCAGAGCTACACCCCTTTACAATGAGCAGTTCTTC.

This clonotype has a count of ten or more. The chain links TRBV7-2 to TRBJ2-5; 9 bases are a match to TRBD1. V dropped 4 bases and J dropped 4; count of bases not matched to a gene: 4. CDR3 length: 14 amino acids. Germline CDR1 and CDR2: SGHTA and FQGNSA. The CDR3 sequence: CASSSRTGVETQYF. CDR3 sequence (DNA): TGTGCCAGCAGCTCGAGGACAGGGGTAGAGACCCAGTACTTC.

This clonotype came up a few times. The rearrangement uses TRBV29-1 and TRBJ2-2; maybe TRBD1 (6 bases). Trimming cost V 4 bases and J 0 bases, with 12 bases left between them. The CDR3 is 15 residues long. From germline, CDR1 is SQVTM and CDR2 ANQGSEA. The CDR3 DNA is TGCAGCGTTGGCCCGGACAGAACGAACACCGGGGAGCTGTTTTTT. Its translation: CSVGPDRTNTGELFF.

The genes are TRBV30 and TRBJ1-6; no definite D call. This CDR3 is built from 13 residues. The germline V and J ends were trimmed by 4 bases and 8 bases, with 12 bases remaining between them. From germline, CDR1 is GTSNPN and CDR2 SVGIG (reference sequence). The CDR3 reads CAWTGRLDSPLHF. The CDR3 DNA follows: TGTGCCTGGACAGGACGACTTGATTCACCCCTCCACTTT.

This clonotype was counted only a few times. This chain connects TRBV20-1 to TRBJ2-1, with D hard to call. Trimming left V 6 bases short and J 8 bases short, with 14 bases between. CDR3 length: 12 amino acids. CDR1 is DFQATT, CDR2 SNEGSKA, per germline (reference sequence). CDR3: CSANFPVHEQFF. The CDR3 nucleotides are TGCAGTGCCAACTTCCCGGTCCATGAGCAGTTCTTC.

In this sample, this clonotype turned up a few times. The chain carries TRBV29-1 and TRBJ1-5, with a tentative D call TRBD1 (5 bases). Germline assignment: CDR1 SQVTM and CDR2 ANQGSEA. The CDR3 is 13 residues long. Trimming took off 5 bases at V and 2 bases at J, with 10 bases between the two ends. CDR3 nucleotide sequence: TGCAGCGTTCAGACGGGGGGCAATCAGCCCCAGCATTTT. Protein product: CSVQTGGNQPQHF. The variable domain in full, with the rest retrieved from reference TRBV29-1 and TRBJ1-5, is SAVISQKPSRDICQRGTSLTIQCQVDSQVTMMFWYRQQPGQSLTLIATANQGSEATYESGFVIDKFPISRPNLTFSTLTVSNMSPEDSSIYLCSVQTGGNQPQHFGDGTRLSIL.

The rearrangement uses TRBV20-1 and TRBJ2-7; TRBD1 matches at 8 bases. From germline, CDR1 is DFQATT and CDR2 SNEGSKA (reference sequence). The CDR3 is 13 amino acids. Trimming cost V 4 bases and J 3 bases; bases outside gene matches: 5. The DNA of the CDR3 is TGCAGTGCTACGGGACAGGCCATCTACGAGCAGTACTTC. The encoded protein is CSATGQAIYEQYF.